This T cell receptor (beta chain) appears in the sequencing data of a study of blood T cells in healthy people across ages. Sample-barcoded 5' priming and a J-beta primer mix drove a second PCR of roughly 6 to 12 cycles. A 12-random-nucleotide template-switch adaptor tagged each cDNA molecule. TCRdb redid the calling of the 5' RACE reads with MiXCR, one entry per CDR3 protein. The table lists about 760,000 distinct CDR3 sequences, approximately 25% of them singletons. This sample was shared with a second study, whose subject was T cells of mothers and their children.

The TCR comes from a boy under 18 in good health. Sequencing was done on a sample of blood.

In DNA, the CDR3 is TGTGCCAGCAGCCGATCCGGGACTAGCGGGCCTGGGGTGTCCGAGCAGTACTTC. This translates into CASSRSGTSGPGVSEQYF. The V gene is TRBV5-5, the J gene TRBJ2-7; 12 nucleotides match TRBD2. Germline trimming cut 4 bases from V and 6 bases from J; bases unmatched to any gene: 17. The CDR3 spans 18 residues. Per the germline V gene, CDR1 is SGHKS and CDR2 is YYEKEE (reference sequence).